This TCR beta chain originates from a study of blood T cell repertoires in COVID-19. Study at large: Samples came from the United States, Italy and Spain, spanning acute and convalescent COVID-19.

Clones were read by immunoSEQ multiplex PCR, and TCRdb kept only the in-frame ones, dropping some. The table lists 240,000 or so clones, around four fifths of them singletons, with 9.5% to 15% in the top ten. Sequences were obtained from peripheral blood. The sequence derives from a woman aged 60-75 years with active or convalescent COVID-19.

CDR3 DNA sequence: TGCGCCAGCAGCTTGAAGGTTGGCGGGGCAGAAAAACTGTTTTTT. It yields the protein CASSLKVGGAEKLFF. This sequence joins TRBV5-1 and TRBJ1-4; TRBD1 is a possible D gene (5 bases). Germline V gives CDR1 SGHRS, CDR2 YFSETQ. This CDR3 is 15 amino acids long. Trimming cost V 1 base and J 8 bases, with 15 bases left between them.